This record looks at one T cell receptor beta chain sequence and its context. Its target is unknown. One end of the junction does not line up with germline, which may come from a read error. This sample also contains other DNA sequences that code for the same CDR3. 13 Jbeta primers and 60 Vbeta primers were used for the PCR. Clones were sequenced by immunoSEQ multiplex PCR, and TCRdb holds only the in-frame ones, with some missing. The sample yields roughly 65,000 clones, around 68% seen once. This sample was taken from a study of cytomegalovirus exposure and HLA in healthy donors. Study results and caveats: When a later analysis compared HLA-associated TCR beta chains with equally common others, the HLA-associated chains turned out to be more clonally expanded and to have lower generation probabilities.

The CDR3 spans 17 residues. Germline lookup yields CDR1 SGHTA and CDR2 FQGNSA. Sequenced input: PBMCs. The receptor comes from a man aged 40-55 years in good health and CMV-seropositive. The genes are TRBV7-2 and TRBJ2-7, with D possibly matching TRBD1 (7 bases). The chain's CDR3 is CASSLAFFQGDAGEQYF. Written as DNA, the CDR3 is TGTGCCAGCAGCCTAGCGTTTTTTCAGGGGGACGCGGGTGAGCAGTACTTC. The full variable domain, completed using reference TRBV7-2 and TRBJ2-7, is GAGVSQSPSNKVTEKGKDVELRCDPISGHTALYWYRQSLGQGLEFLIYFQGNSAPDKSGLPSDRFSAERTGGSVSTLTIQRTQQEDSAVYLCASSLAFFQGDAGEQYFGPGTRLTVT.